This T cell receptor (beta chain) was documented in a study of CD8+ T cells in alopecia areata. The sorting of PBMCs gave CD4+ and CD8+ T cells. With respect to this clone: Antigen: not known. In the same sample, other DNA sequences code for this CDR3.

There are 13 residues in the CDR3. CDR1 and CDR2 (germline): SQVTM, ANQGSEA. The J segment lost 8 bases and the V segment lost 6 bases, leaving 8 bases of the junction unmatched. General observations from the study: Scalp sample sequencing also detects resident alphabeta T cells of normal skin. Shared TCR sequences were less clear between patients than in mice, possibly partly from HLA diversity. An increase in clonality over normal scalp was evident in lesional scalp, especially alopecia totalis/universalis.

Extraction of RNA preceded its reverse transcription into cDNA, which served as the sequencing template. Profiling relied on immunoSEQ multiplex PCR, and the TCRdb table lists in-frame clones only, not all of them. The sample records about 120,000 clones, about 60% being singletons. The chain is built from TRBV29-1 and TRBJ1-2; 11 bases are a match to TRBD1. The sample taken for sequencing was CD4+ T cells sorted from blood. The source is a human donor in good health. The CDR3 protein is CSVDGQGAGGYTF. CDR3 nucleotide sequence: TGCAGCGTGGATGGACAGGGGGCGGGGGGCTACACCTTC.